The present TCR beta chain was sequenced within a study of blood T cell repertoires in COVID-19. Overall study context: Collection of acute and convalescent COVID-19 samples took place in the United States, Italy and Spain.

Per the original data handling: The authors estimated nucleated cell counts from reference gene primer amplification. The method was immunoSEQ multiplex PCR; TCRdb's version includes in-frame clones alone and lacks a portion of them. The D gene and trimming were derived from the DNA, and the V and J assignments and clone size from that table. The sample has 50,000 to 55,000 clones, approximately 85% seen once. Germline assignment: CDR1 LNHDA and CDR2 SQIVND (reference sequence). This CDR3 spans 16 amino acids. Trimming took 6 bases from V and 6 from J, leaving 21 bases between them. The J gene is TRBJ2-1, the V gene TRBV19; the D gene is possibly TRBD1 (5 bases). The sequence was collected from a man between 60 and 70 years old with acute or convalescent COVID-19. Sequenced sample: peripheral blood. CDR3 sequence reads: CASRGLLRERTNEQFF. The CDR3 coding sequence is TGTGCCAGTAGGGGGCTTCTGAGAGAGAGGACCAATGAGCAGTTCTTC.